Below are 9 T cell receptor beta chains sequenced from a single sample in a study of blood T cells in healthy people across ages. The second PCR ran roughly 7 to 12 cycles with a sample-barcoded 5' primer and J-beta primers. TCRdb itself ran the 5' RACE reads through MiXCR, one entry per CDR3 protein. Here the sample spans approximately 1,000,000 distinct CDR3 sequences, less than 45% being singletons. The material sequenced was blood. All receptors derive from a man aged 18 to 35 in good health.

This clonotype showed up many times. The chain couples TRBV20-1 to TRBJ2-7, with 11 bases fitting TRBD1. The V and J ends lost 2 bases and 7 bases, in that order; junction bases with no gene match: 4. CDR3 length: 13 residues. Germline CDR1 reads DFQATT; CDR2 reads SNEGSKA (reference sequence). This CDR3 reads CSARWTGGREQYF. The CDR3 nucleotides read TGCAGTGCTAGATGGACAGGGGGCCGAGAGCAGTACTTC.

The genes are TRBV12-5 and TRBJ1-2, with D possibly TRBD1 on 5 matching bases. The germline V gene has CDR1 LGHNT and CDR2 FRNRAP. V was pared by 7 bases and J by 6 bases, with 15 bases between. The CDR3 length is 13 residues. The DNA of the CDR3 is TGTGCTAGTGCCCTGATGGGGGGAGATGGCTACACCTTC. Translated, it gives CASALMGGDGYTF.

This clonotype occurred many times. The rearrangement joins TRBV6-5 to TRBJ2-1, with 9 nucleotides matching TRBD2. V lost 0 bases and J lost 7; bases outside the gene matches: 7. Germline V gene lookup returns CDR1 MNHEY and CDR2 SVGAGI. This CDR3 is built from 16 residues. The CDR3 bases are TGTGCCAGCAGTTACTCGTTAGCGGGGGAAATAAATGAGCAGTTCTTC. Amino acids: CASSYSLAGEINEQFF.

The chain is built from TRBV19 and TRBJ2-3; D could derive from TRBD1 or TRBD2 (5 bases each). The CDR3 covers 13 residues. Germline values: CDR1 LNHDA, CDR2 SQIVND (reference sequence). Trimming removed 10 bases at V and 4 bases at J, with 15 bases between. The CDR3 reads CATSGTPPDTQYF. The CDR3 region has the DNA TGTGCCACCTCCGGGACCCCGCCAGATACGCAGTATTTT.

This clonotype has more than one count but fewer than ten. The gene calls are TRBV7-9 and TRBJ2-5; D gene uncertain. V shed 1 base and J shed 1 base, with 7 bases lying between them. Per germline, CDR1 SEHNR and CDR2 FQNEAQ (reference sequence). The CDR3 contains 14 residues. The CDR3 loop reads CASSLDLGQETQYF. Written as DNA, the CDR3 is TGTGCCAGCAGCTTAGATCTAGGCCAAGAGACCCAGTACTTC. The full variable domain, in which reference TRBV7-9 and TRBJ2-5 provide the parts outside the CDR3, is DTGVSQNPRHKITKRGQNVTFRCDPISEHNRLYWYRQTLGQGPEFLTYFQNEAQLEKSRLLSDRFSAERPKGSFSTLEIQRTEQGDSAMYLCASSLDLGQETQYFGPGTRLLVL.

There are a few counts of this clonotype. This rearrangement joins TRBV7-9 to TRBJ1-2; D not certain. The germline V gene has CDR1 SEHNR and CDR2 FQNEAQ (reference sequence). The CDR3 covers 13 residues. Trimming took 7 bases from V and 2 from J, leaving 11 bases between them. The CDR3, as DNA: TGTGCCAGCACCCGCGACGGAAACTATGGCTACACCTTC. It specifies CASTRDGNYGYTF. Complete variable domain (other parts from reference TRBV7-9 and TRBJ1-2): DTGVSQNPRHKITKRGQNVTFRCDPISEHNRLYWYRQTLGQGPEFLTYFQNEAQLEKSRLLSDRFSAERPKGSFSTLEIQRTEQGDSAMYLCASTRDGNYGYTFGSGTRLTVV.

The chain combines TRBV6-6 with TRBJ1-1; D not certain. Germline V gene lookup returns CDR1 MNHNY and CDR2 SVGAGI (reference sequence). V lost 0 bases, J lost 1 base, and 6 bases lay in between. The CDR3 is 14 amino acids. CDR3 DNA sequence: TGTGCCAGCAGTTACTCGGACCCGAACACTGAAGCTTTCTTT. It yields the protein CASSYSDPNTEAFF.

This clonotype appeared a few times. The chain links TRBV6-2 or TRBV6-3 to TRBJ1-2; TRBD1 might be the D (5 bases). Per the germline V gene, CDR1 is MNHEY and CDR2 is SVGEGT. Trimming took 2 bases from V and 4 from J, leaving 11 bases between them. The CDR3 spans 14 residues. The CDR3 protein is CASSYGGPSYGYTF. In nucleotides, the CDR3 is TGTGCCAGCAGTTACGGGGGACCCAGCTATGGCTACACCTTC.

Only a few counts were recorded for this clonotype. The chain carries TRBV6-2 or TRBV6-3 and TRBJ2-1; tentatively, D is TRBD1 (6 bases). This CDR3 spans 17 amino acids. Germline assignment: CDR1 MNHEY and CDR2 SVGEGT. V lost 2 bases to trimming and J lost 3 bases, with 17 bases between them. The chain's CDR3 is CASSYEREQGIYNEQFF. The DNA for the CDR3 is TGTGCCAGCAGTTACGAAAGGGAACAGGGAATCTACAATGAGCAGTTCTTC.